The T cell receptor beta chain described here comes from a study of breast tumors, draining lymph nodes, adjacent tissues. This clonotype was picked up many times. The target antigen is unknown. Overall study findings and caveats: Luminal-like breast cancer showed significantly greater tumor-nontumor repertoire similarity than basal-like breast cancer did. Compared with lymph nodes, tumors were less diverse; compared with nontumor tissue, more. The data were judged consistent with most tumor T cells coming from lymph node and expanding in tumor. That most tumor T cells come from lymph nodes remained unproven.

A single record per CDR3 protein comes from TCRdb applying MiXCR to the multiplex PCR reads. The repertoire includes around 50,000 distinct CDR3 sequences, under 30% of them detected once, and about 7.8% sits in the top ten. In germline, CDR1 is SGHVS, CDR2 FNYEAQ. V dropped 1 base and J dropped 6 bases, with 11 bases sitting between them. This CDR3 is 14 amino acids long. Sequences were obtained from breast tumor tissue. The TCR was taken from a female donor with breast cancer. Some clones in this sample may be carry-over from other donors' samples. V and J are TRBV7-6 and TRBJ2-3; D might be TRBD1 or TRBD2, each matching 5 bases. CDR3 bases: TGTGCCAGCAGCTTAGGGGGACCGTTGGATACGCAGTATTTT. Translated, it gives CASSLGGPLDTQYF. Supplemented by reference TRBV7-6 and TRBJ2-3, the full variable domain reads GAGVSQSPRYKVTKRGQDVALRCDPISGHVSLYWYRQALGQGPEFLTYFNYEAQQDKSGLPNDRFSAERPEGSISTLTIQRTEQRDSAMYRCASSLGGPLDTQYFGPGTRLTVL.